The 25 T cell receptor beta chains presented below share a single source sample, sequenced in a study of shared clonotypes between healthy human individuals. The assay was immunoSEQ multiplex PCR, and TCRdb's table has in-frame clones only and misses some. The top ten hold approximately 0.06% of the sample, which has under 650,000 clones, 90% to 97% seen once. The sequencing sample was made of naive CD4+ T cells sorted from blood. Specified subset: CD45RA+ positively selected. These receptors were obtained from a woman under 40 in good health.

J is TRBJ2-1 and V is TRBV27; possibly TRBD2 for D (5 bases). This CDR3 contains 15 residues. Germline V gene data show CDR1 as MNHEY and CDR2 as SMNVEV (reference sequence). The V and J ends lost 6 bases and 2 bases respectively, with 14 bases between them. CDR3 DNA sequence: TGTGCCAGCAGGCCGGGAAACGGGGCCTACAATGAGCAGTTCTTC. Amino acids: CASRPGNGAYNEQFF.

CDR3 residues: CASSATGTGVLDGYTF. The CDR3 DNA is TGTGCCAGCAGTGCTACTGGGACAGGGGTACTTGATGGCTACACCTTC. The chain couples TRBV28 to TRBJ1-2; 10 bases line up with TRBD1. The CDR3 is 16 amino acids. The junction had 12 bases not matched to a gene; V was cut back by 5 bases and J by 6 bases. Germline values: CDR1 MDHEN, CDR2 SYDVKM.

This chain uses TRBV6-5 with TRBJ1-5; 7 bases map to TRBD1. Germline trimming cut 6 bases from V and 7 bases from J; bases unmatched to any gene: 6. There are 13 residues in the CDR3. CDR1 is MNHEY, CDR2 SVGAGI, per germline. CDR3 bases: TGTGCCAGCAGAGGACAGGTGGGACAGCCCCAGCATTTT. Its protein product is CASRGQVGQPQHF.

The DNA for the CDR3 is TGCGCCAGCAGCTCACAAACCCCCGACTTGGGTACGCAGTATTTT. It is translated as CASSSQTPDLGTQYF. The J gene is TRBJ2-3, the V gene TRBV5-1; D not certain. The V end was cut by 3 bases, the J end by 8 bases, with 19 bases between. CDR3 size: 15 residues. The V gene's germline CDR1 is SGHRS and CDR2 YFSETQ.

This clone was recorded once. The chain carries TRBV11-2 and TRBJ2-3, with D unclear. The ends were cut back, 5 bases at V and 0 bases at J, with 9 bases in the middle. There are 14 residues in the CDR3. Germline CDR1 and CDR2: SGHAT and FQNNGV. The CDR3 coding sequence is TGTGCCAGCAGCCGAAACCCGAGCACAGATACGCAGTATTTT. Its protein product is CASSRNPSTDTQYF.

The DNA of the CDR3 is TGTGCCAGTAGTAACGGCGGGGAGCTGTTTTTT. This gives the protein CASSNGGELFF. The chain recombines TRBV19 with TRBJ2-2; D is ambiguous. The germline V gene has CDR1 LNHDA and CDR2 SQIVND (reference sequence). The V and J ends lost 4 bases and 7 bases respectively, with 4 bases between them. This CDR3 is 11 amino acids long.

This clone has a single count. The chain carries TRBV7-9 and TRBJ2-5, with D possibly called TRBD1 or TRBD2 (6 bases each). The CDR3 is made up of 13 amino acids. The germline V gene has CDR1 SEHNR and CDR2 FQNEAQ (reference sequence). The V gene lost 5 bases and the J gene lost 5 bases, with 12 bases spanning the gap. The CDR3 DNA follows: TGTGCCAGCAGCGCCCGGGGGCATGAGACCCAGTACTTC. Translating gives CASSARGHETQYF.

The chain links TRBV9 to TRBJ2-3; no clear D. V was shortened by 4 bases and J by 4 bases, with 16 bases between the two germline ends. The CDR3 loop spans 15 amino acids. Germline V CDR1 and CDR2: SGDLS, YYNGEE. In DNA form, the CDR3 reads TGTGCCAGCAGCTCACTCGGGCTCGGCCCAGATACGCAGTATTTT. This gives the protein CASSSLGLGPDTQYF. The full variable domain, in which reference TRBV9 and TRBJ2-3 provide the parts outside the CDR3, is DSGVTQTPKHLITATGQRVTLRCSPRSGDLSVYWYQQSLDQGLQFLIQYYNGEERAKGNILERFSAQQFPDLHSELNLSSLELGDSALYFCASSSLGLGPDTQYFGPGTRLTVL.

CDR3 region: CASSRPSSGRQTQYF. DNA of the CDR3: TGTGCCAGCAGCCGCCCCTCTAGCGGGAGACAGACCCAGTACTTC. The rearrangement links TRBV7-9 to TRBJ2-5, with TRBD2 identical over 10 bases. CDR3 length equals 15 residues. The junction had 9 bases not matched to a gene; V was cut back by 5 bases and J by 6 bases. Germline assignment: CDR1 SEHNR and CDR2 FQNEAQ (reference sequence).

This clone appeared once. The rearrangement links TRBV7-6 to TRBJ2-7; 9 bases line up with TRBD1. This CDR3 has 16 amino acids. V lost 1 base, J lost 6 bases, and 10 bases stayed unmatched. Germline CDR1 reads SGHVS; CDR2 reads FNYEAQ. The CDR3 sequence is CASSLEPVTGGREQYF. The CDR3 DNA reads TGTGCCAGCAGCTTAGAGCCCGTGACAGGGGGTCGCGAGCAGTACTTC.

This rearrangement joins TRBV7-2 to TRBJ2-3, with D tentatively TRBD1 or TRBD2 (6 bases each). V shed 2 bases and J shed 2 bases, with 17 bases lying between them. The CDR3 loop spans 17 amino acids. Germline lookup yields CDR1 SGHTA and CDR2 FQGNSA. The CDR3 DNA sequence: TGTGCCAGCAGCTTACGGGGGCTAGGGGGACACACAGATACGCAGTATTTT. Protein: CASSLRGLGGHTDTQYF.

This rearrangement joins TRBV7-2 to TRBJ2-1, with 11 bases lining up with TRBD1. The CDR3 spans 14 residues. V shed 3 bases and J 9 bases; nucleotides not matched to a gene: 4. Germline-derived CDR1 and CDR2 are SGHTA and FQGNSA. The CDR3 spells CASSLDRGLGEQFF. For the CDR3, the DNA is TGTGCCAGCAGCTTGGACAGGGGGCTTGGTGAGCAGTTCTTC. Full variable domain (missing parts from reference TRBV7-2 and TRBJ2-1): GAGVSQSPSNKVTEKGKDVELRCDPISGHTALYWYRQSLGQGLEFLIYFQGNSAPDKSGLPSDRFSAERTGGSVSTLTIQRTQQEDSAVYLCASSLDRGLGEQFFGPGTRLTVL.

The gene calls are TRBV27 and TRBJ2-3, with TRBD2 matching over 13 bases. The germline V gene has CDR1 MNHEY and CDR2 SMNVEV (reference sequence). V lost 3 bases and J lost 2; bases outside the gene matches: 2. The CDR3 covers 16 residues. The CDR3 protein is CASSLTSGRLTDTQYF. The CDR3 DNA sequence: TGTGCCAGCAGTTTGACTAGCGGGAGGCTCACAGATACGCAGTATTTT.

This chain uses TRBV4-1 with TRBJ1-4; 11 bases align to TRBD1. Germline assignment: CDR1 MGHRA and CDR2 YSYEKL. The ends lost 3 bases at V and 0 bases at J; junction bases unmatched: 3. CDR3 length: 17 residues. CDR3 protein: CASSQGDRGATNEKLFF. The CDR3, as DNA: TGCGCCAGCAGCCAGGGGGACAGGGGGGCAACTAATGAAAAACTGTTTTTT.

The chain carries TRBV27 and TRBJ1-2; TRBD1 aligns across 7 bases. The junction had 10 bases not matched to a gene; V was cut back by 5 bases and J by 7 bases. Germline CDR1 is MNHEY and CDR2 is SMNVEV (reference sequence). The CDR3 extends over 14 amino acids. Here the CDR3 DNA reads TGTGCCAGCAGTCCCTACACAGGGGTTGGTGGCTACACCTTC. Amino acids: CASSPYTGVGGYTF.

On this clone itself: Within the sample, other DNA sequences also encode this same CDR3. The DNA for the CDR3 is TGCGCCAGCAGCTTGGGGGGGAGCACAGATACGCAGTATTTT. Amino acid sequence: CASSLGGSTDTQYF. The chain recombines TRBV5-1 with TRBJ2-3; either TRBD1 or TRBD2 may supply D (5 bases each). CDR1 and CDR2 (germline): SGHRS, YFSETQ. V was pared by 0 bases and J by 0 bases, with 5 bases between. The CDR3 consists of 14 residues.

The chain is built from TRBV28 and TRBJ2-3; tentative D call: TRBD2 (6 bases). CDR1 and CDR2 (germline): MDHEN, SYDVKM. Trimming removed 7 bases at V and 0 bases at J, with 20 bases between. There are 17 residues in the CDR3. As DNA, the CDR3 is TGTGCCAGCAATCCTCTAACTAGCCCATATAGCACAGATACGCAGTATTTT. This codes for CASNPLTSPYSTDTQYF.

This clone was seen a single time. The CDR3: CASSNSGGPETQYF. CDR3 sequence (DNA): TGCGCCAGCAGCAACTCAGGGGGCCCAGAGACCCAGTACTTC. The rearrangement uses TRBV10-1 and TRBJ2-5, with 8 bases matching TRBD1. J lost 4 bases, V lost 6 bases, and 7 bases had no gene match. The CDR3 contains 14 residues. CDR1 and CDR2 from the germline V gene are WNHNN and SYGVQD (reference sequence).

CDR3 amino acids: CASSLRSRAGELTGELFF. In DNA form, the CDR3 reads TGTGCCAGCAGCTTAAGGTCTAGAGCGGGAGAGCTCACCGGGGAGCTGTTTTTT. The rearrangement uses TRBV5-4 and TRBJ2-2; 8 bases are a match to TRBD2. The trim removed 2 bases at V and 4 bases at J, leaving 13 bases unmatched. Germline V gene data show CDR1 as SGHNT and CDR2 as YYREEE (reference sequence). CDR3 length: 18 amino acids.

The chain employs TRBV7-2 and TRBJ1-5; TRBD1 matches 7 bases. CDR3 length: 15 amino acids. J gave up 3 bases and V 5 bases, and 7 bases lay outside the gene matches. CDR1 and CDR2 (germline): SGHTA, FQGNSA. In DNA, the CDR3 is TGTGCCAGCAGCCTACAGGGGTACAACAATCAGCCCCAGCATTTT. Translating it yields CASSLQGYNNQPQHF. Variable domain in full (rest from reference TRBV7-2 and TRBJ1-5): GAGVSQSPSNKVTEKGKDVELRCDPISGHTALYWYRQSLGQGLEFLIYFQGNSAPDKSGLPSDRFSAERTGGSVSTLTIQRTQQEDSAVYLCASSLQGYNNQPQHFGDGTRLSIL.

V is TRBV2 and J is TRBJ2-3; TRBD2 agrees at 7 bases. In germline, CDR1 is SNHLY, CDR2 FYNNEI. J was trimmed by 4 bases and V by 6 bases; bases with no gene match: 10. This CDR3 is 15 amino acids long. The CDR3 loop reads CASRQLAISADTQYF. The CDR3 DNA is TGTGCCAGCAGGCAACTAGCGATAAGCGCAGATACGCAGTATTTT.

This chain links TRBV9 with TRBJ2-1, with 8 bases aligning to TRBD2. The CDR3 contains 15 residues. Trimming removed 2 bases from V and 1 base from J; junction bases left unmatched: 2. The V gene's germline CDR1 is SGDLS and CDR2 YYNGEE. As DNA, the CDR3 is TGTGCCAGCAGCGTCACTAGCGGTTCCTACAATGAGCAGTTCTTC. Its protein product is CASSVTSGSYNEQFF.

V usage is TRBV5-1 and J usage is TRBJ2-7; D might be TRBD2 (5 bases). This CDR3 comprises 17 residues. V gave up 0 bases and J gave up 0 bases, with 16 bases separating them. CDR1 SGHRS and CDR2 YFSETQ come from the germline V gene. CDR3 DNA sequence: TGCGCCAGCAGCTTGGATAATAGGGCGGGTCCCTCCTACGAGCAGTACTTC. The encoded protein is CASSLDNRAGPSYEQYF.

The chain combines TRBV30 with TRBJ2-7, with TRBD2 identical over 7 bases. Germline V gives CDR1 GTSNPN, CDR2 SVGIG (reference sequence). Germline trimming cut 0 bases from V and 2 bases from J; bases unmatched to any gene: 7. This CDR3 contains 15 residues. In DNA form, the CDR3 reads TGTGCCTGGAGTGTATTCAGCGGGGCCCCCTACGAGCAGTACTTC. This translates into CAWSVFSGAPYEQYF.

In DNA form, the CDR3 reads TGTGCCAGCAGCCAGGATGTCGCTGGGGCCAACGTCCTGACTTTC. This sequence encodes CASSQDVAGANVLTF. The chain is built from TRBV28 and TRBJ2-6, with D unclear. Trimming took off 6 bases at V and 2 bases at J, with 11 bases between the two ends. Germline V CDR1 and CDR2: MDHEN, SYDVKM. The CDR3 runs to 15 residues.